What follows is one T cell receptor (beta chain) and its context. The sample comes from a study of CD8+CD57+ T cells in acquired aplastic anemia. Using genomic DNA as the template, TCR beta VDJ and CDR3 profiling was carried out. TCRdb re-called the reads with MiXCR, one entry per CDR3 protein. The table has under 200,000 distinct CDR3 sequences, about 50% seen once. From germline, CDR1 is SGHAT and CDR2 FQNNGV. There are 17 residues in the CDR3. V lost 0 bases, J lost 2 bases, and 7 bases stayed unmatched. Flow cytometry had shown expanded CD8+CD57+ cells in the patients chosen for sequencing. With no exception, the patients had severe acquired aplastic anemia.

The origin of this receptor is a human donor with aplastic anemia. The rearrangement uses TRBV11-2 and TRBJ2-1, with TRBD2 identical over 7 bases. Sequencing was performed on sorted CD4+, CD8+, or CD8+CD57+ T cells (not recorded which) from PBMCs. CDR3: CASSLEGGLAAYNEQFF. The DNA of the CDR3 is TGTGCCAGCAGCTTAGAGGGTGGCCTAGCGGCCTACAATGAGCAGTTCTTC.